This T cell receptor beta chain was observed in a study of T cells after yellow fever vaccination. In TCRdb, the 5' RACE reads were re-called with MiXCR into one record per CDR3 protein. The table lists 300,000 to 350,000 distinct CDR3 sequences, about 4.5% of them singletons. The V gene end was trimmed by 6 bases and the J gene end by 7 bases; junction bases not matched to a gene: 7. This CDR3 comprises 14 residues. The clonotype comes from a young man who received the YFV17D yellow fever vaccine. This chain links TRBV23-1 with TRBJ2-1; 9 positions agree with TRBD1. TRBV23-1 is recorded as an ORF, its role being uncertain. The sequencing used PBMCs, collected 15 days after the yellow fever booster vaccination. In DNA form, the CDR3 reads TGCGCCAGCAGGGACAAGGACAGGGGTAATGAGCAGTTCTTC. Translating it yields CASRDKDRGNEQFF.